Below, one T cell receptor beta chain is given with its context. The CDR3 consists of 14 residues. Looked up from germline, CDR1 is MNHEY and CDR2 is SMNVEV (reference sequence). V dropped 5 bases and J dropped 2; count of bases not matched to a gene: 5. The data derive from a study of cytomegalovirus exposure and HLA in healthy donors. The PCR was carried out with 60 Vbeta primers and 13 Jbeta primers. Sequencing used immunoSEQ multiplex PCR; TCRdb keeps in-frame clones, though not all of them. The sample holds under 250,000 clones; about 85% are singletons and the top ten take 1% to 1.5%. The source is a human donor in good health. Sequenced: PBMCs. The chain carries TRBV27 and TRBJ2-7; 8 nucleotides match TRBD2. The CDR3 loop reads CASSARGGPYEQYF. CDR3 bases: TGTGCCAGCAGTGCCCGGGGGGGGCCCTACGAGCAGTACTTC.